This passage covers 18 T cell receptor beta chains from one sample sequenced in a study of blood T cell repertoires in COVID-19. Profiling relied on immunoSEQ multiplex PCR, and the TCRdb table lists in-frame clones only, not all of them. Of some 170,000 clones in the sample, approximately 85% were seen once. The sample taken for sequencing was peripheral blood. The receptors were gathered from a man aged 55-75 years with active or convalescent COVID-19.

The chain couples TRBV5-1 to TRBJ2-2, with 7 positions matching TRBD2. The CDR3 is 15 residues long. V shed 5 bases, J shed 1 base, and the junction held 5 bases outside the gene matches. CDR1 is SGHRS and CDR2 is YFSETQ in the germline V gene. In nucleotides, the CDR3 is TGCGCCAGCAGGGACCGCGGGGGGAACACCGGGGAGCTGTTTTTT. This encodes CASRDRGGNTGELFF.

This rearrangement joins TRBV7-6 to TRBJ1-2; D is unresolved. Per the germline V gene, CDR1 is SGHVS and CDR2 is FNYEAQ. The CDR3 runs to 14 residues. V dropped 1 base and J dropped 4 bases, with 10 bases sitting between them. The CDR3 sequence is CASSLGAGLYGYTF. DNA for the CDR3: TGTGCCAGCAGCTTAGGGGCCGGACTCTATGGCTACACCTTC.

The rearrangement joins TRBV6-5 to TRBJ2-1, with a weak D call TRBD1 (6 bases). The germline V and J ends were trimmed by 5 bases and 6 bases, with 17 bases remaining between them. The germline V gene has CDR1 MNHEY and CDR2 SVGAGI. CDR3 length equals 15 residues. For the CDR3, the DNA is TGTGCCAGCAGTCTCCCTCTTACAGGGATCAATGAGCAGTTCTTC. Translated, it gives CASSLPLTGINEQFF.

This chain connects TRBV7-8 to TRBJ2-2, with TRBD2 matching 10 bases. This CDR3 has 18 residues. Germline values: CDR1 SGHVS, CDR2 FQNEAQ. The V and J ends lost 1 base and 2 bases, in that order; junction bases with no gene match: 7. CDR3 loop: CASSLGGAGGRNTGELFF. CDR3 DNA: TGTGCCAGCAGCTTAGGCGGAGCGGGGGGGCGTAACACCGGGGAGCTGTTTTTT.

The chain couples TRBV19 to TRBJ2-3; possibly TRBD1 for D (6 bases). Trimming removed 7 bases from V and 2 bases from J, with 19 bases in between. Germline V gene data show CDR1 as LNHDA and CDR2 as SQIVND (reference sequence). The CDR3 has 16 amino acids. CDR3 sequence reads: CASTEDSASFTDTQYF. The CDR3 DNA is TGTGCCAGTACTGAGGACAGCGCCTCTTTCACAGATACGCAGTATTTT.

This clone was detected once. The CDR3 sequence is CASSPPTRGEAFF. CDR3 nucleotide sequence: TGTGCCAGCAGTCCCCCAACGAGGGGGGAAGCTTTCTTT. This chain uses TRBV12-3 or TRBV12-4 with TRBJ1-1; possible D gene TRBD1, 6 bases. V was shortened by 5 bases and J by 8 bases, with 15 bases between the two germline ends. This CDR3 has 13 amino acids.

This sequence joins TRBV2 and TRBJ1-2; no definite D call. The germline CDR1 and CDR2 sequences are SNHLY and FYNNEI. V gave up 3 bases and J gave up 8 bases, with 7 bases separating them. The CDR3 covers 11 residues. CDR3 DNA sequence: TGTGCCAGCAGTGACGGAGGAGGCTACACCTTC. The encoded protein is CASSDGGGYTF.

The V gene is TRBV27, the J gene TRBJ2-7; maybe TRBD2 (5 bases). CDR1 and CDR2 from the germline V gene are MNHEY and SMNVEV (reference sequence). Trimming took 5 bases from V and 1 from J, leaving 18 bases between them. This CDR3 spans 16 amino acids. The CDR3 reads CASSRGLTINSYEQYF. The CDR3 region has the DNA TGTGCCAGCAGTCGCGGACTTACCATTAATTCCTACGAGCAGTACTTC.

The chain recombines TRBV4-1 with TRBJ2-3; 10 bases are a match to TRBD2. This CDR3 is built from 18 residues. The junction had 9 bases not matched to a gene; V was cut back by 1 base and J by 2 bases. The V gene's germline CDR1 is MGHRA and CDR2 YSYEKL. This CDR3 reads CASSQGLAGATSTDTQYF. CDR3 nucleotides: TGCGCCAGCAGCCAAGGGCTAGCGGGGGCAACATCCACAGATACGCAGTATTTT.

The chain uses TRBV6-5 and TRBJ1-3, with 9 positions matching TRBD1. CDR1 is MNHEY, CDR2 SVGAGI, per germline. The CDR3 sequence is 12 residues long. Trimming took 8 bases from V and 4 from J; bases not matched to a gene: 0. The CDR3 bases are TGTGCCAGCGGGACAGGGGGAAACACCATATATTTT. Translation: CASGTGGNTIYF.

The CDR3: CASSVRGGGQGSGGNQPQHF. CDR3 sequence (DNA): TGTGCCAGCAGCGTTCGTGGCGGGGGACAGGGGAGTGGCGGCAATCAGCCCCAGCATTTT. The V and J genes are TRBV9 and TRBJ1-5; TRBD1 matches 10 bases. The CDR3 sequence is 20 residues long. J lost 2 bases, V lost 2 bases, and 16 bases had no gene match. Germline CDR1 is SGDLS and CDR2 is YYNGEE.

This chain connects TRBV10-1 to TRBJ2-1, with unresolved D. The CDR3 loop spans 13 amino acids. Germline-derived CDR1 and CDR2 are WNHNN and SYGVQD (reference sequence). Trimming pared 4 bases from V and 6 bases from J, leaving 10 bases between. The CDR3 DNA follows: TGCGCCAGCAGTGCCCCGGTTAGCAATGAGCAGTTCTTC. It is translated as CASSAPVSNEQFF.

The V call is TRBV5-6, the J call TRBJ1-2; TRBD1 agrees at 10 bases. This CDR3 is 15 amino acids long. CDR1 is SGHDT and CDR2 is YYEEEE in the germline V gene. With V trimmed by 5 bases and J by 4 bases, 8 bases remained unmatched. The DNA of the CDR3 is TGTGCCAGCAGGAGACAGGGGGCTTTAAGCTATGGCTACACCTTC. Encoded protein: CASRRQGALSYGYTF.

The V gene is TRBV10-1, the J gene TRBJ1-1; TRBD1 matches 9 bases. The CDR3 totals 12 residues. Germline CDR1 WNHNN, CDR2 SYGVQD (reference sequence). Trimming removed 8 bases from V and 5 bases from J; junction bases left unmatched: 3. CDR3 amino acids: CASRGQGTEAFF. In DNA form, the CDR3 reads TGCGCCAGCCGTGGACAGGGGACTGAAGCTTTCTTT.

The sample holds a few counts of this clone. The V call is TRBV3-1 (or the pseudogene TRBV3-2), the J call TRBJ2-7; 8 nucleotides match TRBD1. This CDR3 comprises 15 residues. Germline CDR1 reads LGHDT; CDR2 reads YNNKEL (reference sequence). V gave up 1 base and J gave up 9 bases; unmatched junction bases: 11. CDR3 nucleotide sequence: TGTGCCAGCAGCCAAGGGGCAGGGGGCGTTTCTACGCAGTACTTC. Encoded protein: CASSQGAGGVSTQYF.

The sample holds one count of this clone. The genes are TRBV4-1 and TRBJ2-6, with D uncertain. The germline gives CDR1 MGHRA, CDR2 YSYEKL. Between the trimmed V and J ends, which lost 0 bases and 4 bases, there was a span of 13 bases. The CDR3 loop spans 17 amino acids. The CDR3 sequence is CASSQESAAPGANVLTF. For the CDR3, the DNA is TGCGCCAGCAGCCAAGAATCTGCGGCCCCAGGGGCCAACGTCCTGACTTTC.

V and J are TRBV19 and TRBJ2-2; 7 bases align to TRBD2. The V and J ends lost 5 bases and 3 bases, in that order; junction bases with no gene match: 9. This CDR3 contains 16 residues. Germline-derived CDR1 and CDR2 are LNHDA and SQIVND (reference sequence). CDR3: CASSLPGGVDTGELFF. The CDR3 DNA follows: TGTGCCAGTAGTCTCCCGGGAGGTGTGGACACCGGGGAGCTGTTTTTT.

The chain employs TRBV2 and TRBJ1-3; D gene ambiguous. Germline values: CDR1 SNHLY, CDR2 FYNNEI. V was pared by 3 bases and J by 4 bases, with 4 bases between. This CDR3 is 12 amino acids long. The CDR3 region has the DNA TGTGCCAGCAGTGAGGCCGGAAACACCATATATTTT. Translated, it gives CASSEAGNTIYF.